The 13 T cell receptor beta chains below come from one sample, sequenced in a study of blood T cell repertoires in COVID-19. TCRdb's copy holds only in-frame clones and misses some; the assay was immunoSEQ multiplex PCR. In the table there are some 140,000 clones, approximately 81% of which are singletons. The specimen sequenced was PBMCs or T cells enriched from blood (not recorded which). These receptors came from a man in his forties with acute COVID-19.

The rearrangement links TRBV11-2 to TRBJ2-7, with D possibly TRBD1 on 6 matching bases. Germline CDR1 reads SGHAT; CDR2 reads FQNNGV. The CDR3 has 14 residues. V lost 4 bases, J lost 2 bases, and 12 bases lay in between. In DNA form, the CDR3 reads TGTGCCAGCAGCTCACCGACAGGAACCTACGAGCAGTACTTC. This encodes CASSSPTGTYEQYF.

This clone was picked up one time. The chain is built from TRBV28 and TRBJ2-3, with a tentative D call TRBD2 (7 bases). Germline values: CDR1 MDHEN, CDR2 SYDVKM. The CDR3 covers 17 residues. V lost 5 bases and J lost 1, with 19 bases in between. Here the CDR3 reads CASSLRGLAEGTDTQYF. DNA of the CDR3: TGTGCCAGCAGTCTCCGGGGGCTAGCGGAGGGCACAGATACGCAGTATTTT.

This chain links TRBV28 with TRBJ2-2; possibly TRBD1 for D (6 bases). CDR1 MDHEN and CDR2 SYDVKM come from the germline V gene. This CDR3 has 13 residues. Between the trimmed V and J ends, which lost 6 bases and 7 bases, there was a span of 12 bases. CDR3: CASSSGAVGELFF. The CDR3 bases are TGTGCCAGCAGCTCAGGGGCAGTCGGGGAGCTGTTTTTT.

This CDR3 is CATSTSTLTGPGANYGYTF. The DNA for the CDR3 is TGTGCCACCAGCACGTCGACCCTTACAGGGCCCGGAGCTAACTATGGCTACACCTTC. This sequence joins TRBV15 and TRBJ1-2, with a possible D match to TRBD1 (6 bases). CDR3 size: 19 residues. The V gene lost 4 bases and the J gene lost 0 bases, with 24 bases spanning the gap. The V gene's germline CDR1 is LNHNV and CDR2 YYDKDF (reference sequence).

The genes are TRBV6-2 or TRBV6-3 and TRBJ2-1; 9 bases are a match to TRBD1. Per germline, CDR1 MNHEY and CDR2 SVGEGT. After removal of 6 bases from V and 5 bases from J, the junction contained 8 bases not matched to a gene. The CDR3 spans 15 residues. CDR3 amino acids: CASSNTGGLNNEQFF. CDR3 sequence (DNA): TGTGCCAGCAGCAATACAGGGGGCTTGAACAATGAGCAGTTCTTC.

The chain combines TRBV4-2 with TRBJ2-5; the match to TRBD2 covers 8 bases. CDR3 length equals 16 residues. CDR1 is LGHNA and CDR2 is YNFKEQ in the germline V gene. Trimming cost V 1 base and J 10 bases; bases outside gene matches: 14. The CDR3 DNA reads as TGTGCCAGCAGCCAAGCGATCGCGGGGGGCGGAGAGGTCCAGTACTTC. This translates into CASSQAIAGGGEVQYF.

The CDR3 DNA reads as TGTGCCAGCAGCTTCCAGGGCAGCACTGAAGCTTTCTTT. This sequence encodes CASSFQGSTEAFF. The chain has TRBV5-4 and TRBJ1-1, with D possibly TRBD1 on 5 matching bases. Germline CDR1 reads SGHNT; CDR2 reads YYREEE (reference sequence). This CDR3 is 13 amino acids long. The V and J ends lost 2 bases and 4 bases respectively, with 9 bases between them.

The genes are TRBV5-4 and TRBJ1-2; the match to TRBD1 covers 7 bases. The V gene end was trimmed by 4 bases and the J gene end by 5 bases; junction bases not matched to a gene: 5. CDR1 SGHNT and CDR2 YYREEE come from the germline V gene (reference sequence). CDR3 length: 13 residues. As DNA, the CDR3 is TGTGCCAGCAGCCAAGACAGGGTTTATGGCTACACCTTC. This gives the protein CASSQDRVYGYTF.

This chain uses TRBV5-4 with TRBJ1-6; 7 bases line up with TRBD1. V lost 1 base, J lost 10 bases, and 8 bases stayed unmatched. Germline V gene data show CDR1 as SGHNT and CDR2 as YYREEE (reference sequence). The CDR3 covers 15 residues. DNA of the CDR3: TGTGCCAGCAGCTTGAAGGGTACCAGGGGGTCACCCCTCCACTTT. Its translation is CASSLKGTRGSPLHF.

The J gene is TRBJ2-2, the V gene TRBV24-1, with D tentatively TRBD1 (6 bases). Trimming stripped 5 bases from V and 0 bases from J, with 12 bases between. The germline V gene has CDR1 KGHDR and CDR2 SFDVKD. This CDR3 is built from 16 residues. Here the CDR3 DNA reads TGTGCCACCAGTGGTAAGACAGGAGCGAACACCGGGGAGCTGTTTTTT. Translated: CATSGKTGANTGELFF.

This chain connects TRBV25-1 to TRBJ1-1, with 8 nucleotides matching TRBD1. The germline gives CDR1 MGHDK, CDR2 SYGVNS. The CDR3 totals 15 residues. V shed 2 bases, J shed 5 bases, and the junction held 7 bases outside the gene matches. The CDR3 region has the DNA TGTGCCAGCAGTGAAGCCAGGGGGCGATCGACTGAAGCTTTCTTT. Its translation: CASSEARGRSTEAFF. Together with reference TRBV25-1 and TRBJ1-1, the CDR3 gives the full variable domain: EADIYQTPRYLVIGTGKKITLECSQTMGHDKMYWYQQDPGMELHLIHYSYGVNSTEKGDLSSESTVSRIRTEHFPLTLESARPSHTSQYLCASSEARGRSTEAFFGQGTRLTVV.

V is TRBV14 and J is TRBJ1-1; 8 bases are shared with TRBD1. CDR1 SGHDN and CDR2 FVKESK come from the germline V gene. The CDR3 spans 14 residues. V lost 6 bases to trimming and J lost 3 bases; unmatched junction nucleotides: 6. This chain's CDR3 is CASSPGGGYTEAFF. In DNA form, the CDR3 reads TGTGCCAGCAGTCCAGGGGGCGGATACACTGAAGCTTTCTTT.

The chain combines TRBV6-1 with TRBJ2-5; possibly TRBD2 for D (6 bases). CDR3 size: 13 residues. Trimming removed 3 bases from V and 5 bases from J, with 10 bases in between. CDR1 and CDR2 (germline): MNHNS, SASEGT. The CDR3 loop is CASSEDGGETQYF. As DNA, the CDR3 is TGTGCCAGCAGTGAGGATGGGGGGGAGACCCAGTACTTC.